This T cell receptor (beta chain) came from a study of CD8+ T cells in alopecia areata. Study results and limitations: Persistence during tofacitinib was seen for many expanded lesional clones in scalp and blood. Greater clonality was observed in lesional scalp samples, especially alopecia totalis/universalis, versus normal scalp.

The treatment denotes: oral pan-JAK inhibitor, 5-10 mg twice daily. The CDR3 consists of 17 residues. Germline values: CDR1 LGHNA, CDR2 YNFKEQ. In regard to this clone: The antigen is undetermined. One junction end disagrees with the germline gene, perhaps due to a read error. The same CDR3 is also encoded by other DNA sequences in this sample.

TCR sequencing used cDNA made by reverse transcription of extracted RNA. Produced via immunoSEQ multiplex PCR; TCRdb's table is partial and in-frame only. The table records 130,000 to 150,000 clones, around 82% of them present only once. V and J are TRBV4-2 and TRBJ2-7; TRBD1 agrees at 8 bases. The sample here was CD8+ T cells sorted from blood, taken at week 4, from a patient treated with tofacitinib. The receptor was isolated from a human donor with alopecia areata. CDR3 DNA sequence: TGTGCCAGCAGTCAAGAATTCTCAGGGGGCCGGTCCTACGAGCAGTACTTC. Translating it yields CASSQEFSGGRSYEQYF.